This TCR beta chain appears in the sequencing data of a study of blood T cell repertoires in COVID-19. The wider study: Some COVID-19 samples were acute and others convalescent; all came from the United States, Italy and Spain. PBMCs, B-cell-depleted T cells, or T cells provided the cDNA or gDNA that made up the material.

The CDR3 totals 14 residues. The germline gives CDR1 SGDLS, CDR2 YYNGEE. Trimming removed 3 bases from V and 4 bases from J; junction bases left unmatched: 5. In the original workflow: Amplified reference gene primers provided the basis for estimating nucleated cell counts. The protocol was immunoSEQ multiplex PCR, while the TCRdb copy is restricted to in-frame clones and leaves out a portion. The V and J calls and the clone size are those of that table, but D and trimming were determined from the DNA. In the table there are about 220,000 clones, roughly nine tenths of which are singletons. The rearrangement uses TRBV9 and TRBJ1-2; the match to TRBD1 covers 8 bases. The receptor was isolated from a middle-aged man with active or convalescent COVID-19. Material: peripheral blood. The CDR3 here is CASSARQGFYGYTF. The CDR3 bases are TGTGCCAGCAGCGCACGACAGGGGTTCTATGGCTACACCTTC.